In this sample, the clone carrying this T cell receptor (beta chain) turned up once. Its antigen is as yet unknown. With 4 bases removed from V and 2 bases from J, the gap between germline ends came to 10 bases. The CDR3 covers 13 residues. Per germline, CDR1 SGHKS and CDR2 YYEKEE (reference sequence). Sequenced by immunoSEQ multiplex PCR; TCRdb stores in-frame clones only, minus some. The sample lists fewer than 1 million clones, approximately 96% occurring once. These data originate in a study of shared clonotypes between healthy human individuals. Broader study findings: Generation probabilities were higher for clonotypes shared across all four sorted-subset donors than for unshared ones.

Positive CCR7 selection of CD45RO-negative cells yielded the naive CD8 cells, and terminally differentiated effector memory CD45RA+ cells were excluded. The sequence was obtained from a man aged 25 to 45 in good health. The genes are TRBV5-5 and TRBJ2-7; D remains unclear. Specimen: naive CD8+ T cells sorted from blood. As DNA, the CDR3 is TGTGCCAGCAGCCCCCGTATGACCTACGAGCAGTACTTC. Translating it yields CASSPRMTYEQYF.